Given below is one T cell receptor (beta chain) in context. This sample stems from a study of blood T cell repertoires in COVID-19. Looking at the study overall: From the United States, Italy and Spain came samples of acute and convalescent COVID-19.

Sequenced by immunoSEQ multiplex PCR; TCRdb stores in-frame clones only, minus some. The sample lists approximately 260,000 clones, just under 90% occurring once. The CDR3 runs 15 residues. Trimming removed 5 bases from V and 5 bases from J; junction bases left unmatched: 9. The germline V gene encodes CDR1 SGHRS and CDR2 YFSETQ. The specimen sequenced was PBMCs or T cells enriched from blood (not recorded which). This rearrangement joins TRBV5-1 to TRBJ2-3; the match to TRBD1 covers 9 bases. The TCR comes from a woman aged 60-75 years who had recovered from COVID-19. Written as DNA, the CDR3 is TGCGCCAGCAGGGAGCCGGGACAGGGTAAAGATACGCAGTATTTT. Translation: CASREPGQGKDTQYF.